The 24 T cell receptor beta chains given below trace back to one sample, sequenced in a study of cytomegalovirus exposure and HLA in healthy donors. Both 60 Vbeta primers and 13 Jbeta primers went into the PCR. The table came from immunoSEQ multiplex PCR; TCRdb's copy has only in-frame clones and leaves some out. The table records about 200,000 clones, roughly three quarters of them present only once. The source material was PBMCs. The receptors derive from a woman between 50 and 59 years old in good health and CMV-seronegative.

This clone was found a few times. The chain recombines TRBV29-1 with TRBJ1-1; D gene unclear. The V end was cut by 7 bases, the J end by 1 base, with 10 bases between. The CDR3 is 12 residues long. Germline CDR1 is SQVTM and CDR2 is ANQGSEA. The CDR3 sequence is CSGGGQNTEAFF. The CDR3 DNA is TGCAGCGGGGGAGGGCAGAACACTGAAGCTTTCTTT.

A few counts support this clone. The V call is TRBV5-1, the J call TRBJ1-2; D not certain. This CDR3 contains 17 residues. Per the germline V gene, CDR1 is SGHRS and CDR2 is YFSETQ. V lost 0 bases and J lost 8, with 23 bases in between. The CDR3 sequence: CASSLVNFGGSSDGYTF. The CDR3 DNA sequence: TGCGCCAGCAGCTTGGTAAATTTCGGCGGGAGCTCAGACGGCTACACCTTC.

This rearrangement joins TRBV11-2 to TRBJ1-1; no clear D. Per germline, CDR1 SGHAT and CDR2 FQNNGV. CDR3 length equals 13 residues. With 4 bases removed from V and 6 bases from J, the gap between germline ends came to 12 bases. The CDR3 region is CASSSPTVPEAFF. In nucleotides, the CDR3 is TGTGCCAGCAGCTCCCCAACGGTCCCTGAAGCTTTCTTT.

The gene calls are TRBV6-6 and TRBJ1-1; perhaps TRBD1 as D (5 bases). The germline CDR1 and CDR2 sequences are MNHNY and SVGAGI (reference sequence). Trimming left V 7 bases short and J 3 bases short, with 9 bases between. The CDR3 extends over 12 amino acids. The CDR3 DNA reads TGTGCCAGCAACAGGAGGGACACTGAAGCTTTCTTT. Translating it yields CASNRRDTEAFF.

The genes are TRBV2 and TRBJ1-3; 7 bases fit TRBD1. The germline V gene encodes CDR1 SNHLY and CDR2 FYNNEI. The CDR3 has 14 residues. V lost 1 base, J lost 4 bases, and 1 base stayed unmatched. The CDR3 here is CASSEEDRGNTIYF. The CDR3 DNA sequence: TGTGCCAGCAGTGAAGAGGACAGGGGAAACACCATATATTTT.

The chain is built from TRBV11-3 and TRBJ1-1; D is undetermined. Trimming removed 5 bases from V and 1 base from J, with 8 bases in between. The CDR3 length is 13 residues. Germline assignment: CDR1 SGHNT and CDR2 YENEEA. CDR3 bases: TGTGCCAGCAGCGCAACATCGAACACTGAAGCTTTCTTT. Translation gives CASSATSNTEAFF.

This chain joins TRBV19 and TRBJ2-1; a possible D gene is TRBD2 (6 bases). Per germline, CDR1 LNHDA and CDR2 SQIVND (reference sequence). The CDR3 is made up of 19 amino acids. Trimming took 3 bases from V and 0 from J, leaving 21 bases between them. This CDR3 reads CASSMESGELKRSYNEQFF. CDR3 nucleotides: TGTGCCAGTAGTATGGAATCGGGAGAGCTAAAACGCTCCTACAATGAGCAGTTCTTC.

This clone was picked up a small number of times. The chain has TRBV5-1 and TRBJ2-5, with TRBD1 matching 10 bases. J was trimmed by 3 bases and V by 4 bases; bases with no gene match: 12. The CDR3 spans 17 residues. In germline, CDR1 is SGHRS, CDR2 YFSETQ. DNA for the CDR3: TGCGCCAGCAGCCGTCGGACAGGGGGAAGCCAGAAAGAGACCCAGTACTTC. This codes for CASSRRTGGSQKETQYF.

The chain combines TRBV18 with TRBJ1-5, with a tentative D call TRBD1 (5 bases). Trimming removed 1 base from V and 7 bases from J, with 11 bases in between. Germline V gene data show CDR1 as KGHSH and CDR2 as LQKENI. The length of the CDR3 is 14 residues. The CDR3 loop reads CASSPQGGGQPQHF. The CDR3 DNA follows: TGTGCCAGCTCACCACAAGGCGGGGGACAGCCCCAGCATTTT.

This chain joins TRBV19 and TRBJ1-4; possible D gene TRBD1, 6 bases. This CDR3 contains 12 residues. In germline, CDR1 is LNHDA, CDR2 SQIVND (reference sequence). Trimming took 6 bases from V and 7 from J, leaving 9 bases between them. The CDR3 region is CASRTGGEKLFF. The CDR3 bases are TGTGCCAGTAGGACAGGCGGTGAAAAACTGTTTTTT. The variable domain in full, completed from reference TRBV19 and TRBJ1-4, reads DGGITQSPKYLFRKEGQNVTLSCEQNLNHDAMYWYRQDPGQGLRLIYYSQIVNDFQKGDIAEGYSVSREKKESFPLTVTSAQKNPTAFYLCASRTGGEKLFFGSGTQLSVL.

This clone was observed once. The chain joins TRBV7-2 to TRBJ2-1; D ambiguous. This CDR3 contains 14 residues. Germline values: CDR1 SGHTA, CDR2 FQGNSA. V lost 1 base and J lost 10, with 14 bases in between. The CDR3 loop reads CASSLGLLVAEQFF. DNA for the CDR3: TGTGCCAGCAGCTTAGGGCTCCTCGTAGCAGAGCAGTTCTTC.

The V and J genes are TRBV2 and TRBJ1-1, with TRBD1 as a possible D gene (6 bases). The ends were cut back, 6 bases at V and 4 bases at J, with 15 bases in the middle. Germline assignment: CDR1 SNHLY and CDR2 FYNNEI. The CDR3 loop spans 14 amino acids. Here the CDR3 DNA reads TGTGCCAGCAGGAGGGGGGGCGCGGGCACTGAAGCTTTCTTT. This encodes CASRRGGAGTEAFF. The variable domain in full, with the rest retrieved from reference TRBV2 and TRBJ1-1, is EPEVTQTPSHQVTQMGQEVILRCVPISNHLYFYWYRQILGQKVEFLVSFYNNEISEKSEIFDDQFSVERPDGSNFTLKIRSTKLEDSAMYFCASRRGGAGTEAFFGQGTRLTVV.

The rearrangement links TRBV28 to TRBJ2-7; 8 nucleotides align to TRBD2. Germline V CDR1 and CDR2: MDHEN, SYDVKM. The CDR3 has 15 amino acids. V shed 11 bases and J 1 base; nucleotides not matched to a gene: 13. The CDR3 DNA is TGTGCCGCGACCACTGGACTAGCCAAATCCTACGAGCAGTACTTC. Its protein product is CAATTGLAKSYEQYF.

CDR3 in amino acids: CASSTGEFKYYGYTF. In DNA, the CDR3 is TGTGCCAGTAGCACCGGAGAGTTTAAATACTATGGCTACACCTTC. The genes are TRBV19 and TRBJ1-2; D gene uncertain. The V gene's germline CDR1 is LNHDA and CDR2 SQIVND (reference sequence). This CDR3 comprises 15 residues. Between the trimmed V and J ends, which lost 6 bases and 3 bases, there was a span of 17 bases.

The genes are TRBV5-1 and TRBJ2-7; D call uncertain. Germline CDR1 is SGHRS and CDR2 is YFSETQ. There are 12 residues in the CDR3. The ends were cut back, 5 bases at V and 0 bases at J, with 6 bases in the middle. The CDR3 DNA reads TGCGCCAGCAGTTCAGTCTCCTACGAGCAGTACTTC. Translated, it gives CASSSVSYEQYF.

CDR3 nucleotide sequence: TGTGCCAGCAGCGAGAGGGGACAGGGATCGGCAGCTTTCTTT. Amino acids: CASSERGQGSAAFF. The chain employs TRBV9 and TRBJ1-1; 9 bases match TRBD1. The germline gives CDR1 SGDLS, CDR2 YYNGEE. With V trimmed by 3 bases and J by 10 bases, 10 bases remained unmatched. The CDR3 runs 14 residues.

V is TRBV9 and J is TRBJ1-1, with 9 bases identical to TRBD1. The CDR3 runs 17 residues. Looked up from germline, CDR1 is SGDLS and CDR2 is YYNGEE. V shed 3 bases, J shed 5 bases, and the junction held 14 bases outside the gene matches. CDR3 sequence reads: CASSATVTGGVLTEAFF. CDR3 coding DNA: TGTGCCAGCAGCGCGACGGTTACAGGGGGCGTCCTTACTGAAGCTTTCTTT.

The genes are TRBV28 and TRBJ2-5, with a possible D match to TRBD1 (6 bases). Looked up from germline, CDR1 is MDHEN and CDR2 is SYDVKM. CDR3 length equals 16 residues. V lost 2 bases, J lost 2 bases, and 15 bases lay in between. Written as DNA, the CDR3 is TGTGCCAGCAGTTTAACGGGGAGAGGGGGACAAGAGACCCAGTACTTC. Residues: CASSLTGRGGQETQYF.

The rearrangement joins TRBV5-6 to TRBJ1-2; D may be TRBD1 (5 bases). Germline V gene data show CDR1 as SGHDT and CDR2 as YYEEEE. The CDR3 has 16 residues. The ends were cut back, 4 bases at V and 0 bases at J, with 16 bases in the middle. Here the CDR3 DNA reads TGTGCCAGCAGCCCGGACAAAGGGTGGGCTAACTATGGCTACACCTTC. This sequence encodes CASSPDKGWANYGYTF.

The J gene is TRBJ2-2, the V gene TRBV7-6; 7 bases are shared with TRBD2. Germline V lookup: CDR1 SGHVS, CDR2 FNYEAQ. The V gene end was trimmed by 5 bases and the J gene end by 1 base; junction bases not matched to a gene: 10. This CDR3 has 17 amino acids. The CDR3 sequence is CASSPYVREKNTGELFF. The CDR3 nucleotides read TGTGCCAGCAGCCCATACGTGCGGGAGAAGAACACCGGGGAGCTGTTTTTT.

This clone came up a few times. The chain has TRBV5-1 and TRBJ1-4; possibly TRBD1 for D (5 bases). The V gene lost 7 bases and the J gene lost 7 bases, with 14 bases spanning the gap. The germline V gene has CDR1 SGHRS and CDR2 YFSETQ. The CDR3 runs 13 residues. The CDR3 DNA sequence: TGCGCCAGCGGGCAACTCCAGGGTGAAAAACTGTTTTTT. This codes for CASGQLQGEKLFF.

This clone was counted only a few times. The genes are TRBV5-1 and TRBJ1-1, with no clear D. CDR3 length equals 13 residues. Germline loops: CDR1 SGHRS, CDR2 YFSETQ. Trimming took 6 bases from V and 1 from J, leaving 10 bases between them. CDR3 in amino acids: CASTFQENTEAFF. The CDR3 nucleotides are TGCGCCAGCACCTTTCAGGAGAACACTGAAGCTTTCTTT. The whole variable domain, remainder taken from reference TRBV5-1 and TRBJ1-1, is KAGVTQTPRYLIKTRGQQVTLSCSPISGHRSVSWYQQTPGQGLQFLFEYFSETQRNKGNFPGRFSGRQFSNSRSEMNVSTLELGDSALYLCASTFQENTEAFFGQGTRLTVV.

DNA for the CDR3: TGTGCCAGCAGTGTGGTCGCGGGTAGGGAGACCCAGTACTTC. Translated: CASSVVAGRETQYF. The chain carries TRBV2 and TRBJ2-5, with D possibly TRBD2 on 5 matching bases. Trimming removed 4 bases from V and 5 bases from J, with 14 bases in between. CDR1 is SNHLY, CDR2 FYNNEI, per germline. This CDR3 has 14 amino acids.

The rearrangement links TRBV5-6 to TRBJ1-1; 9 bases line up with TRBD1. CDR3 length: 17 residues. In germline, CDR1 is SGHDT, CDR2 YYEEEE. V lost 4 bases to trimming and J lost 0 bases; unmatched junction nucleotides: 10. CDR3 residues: CASSPGQGSPLNTEAFF. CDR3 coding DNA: TGTGCCAGCAGCCCCGGACAGGGGAGCCCGTTGAACACTGAAGCTTTCTTT. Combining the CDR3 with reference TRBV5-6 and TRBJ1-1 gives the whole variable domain DAGVTQSPTHLIKTRGQQVTLRCSPKSGHDTVSWYQQALGQGPQFIFQYYEEEERQRGNFPDRFSGHQFPNYSSELNVNALLLGDSALYLCASSPGQGSPLNTEAFFGQGTRLTVV.